Presented here are 25 T cell receptor beta chains from one specimen sequenced in a study of T cells after yellow fever vaccination (dated by TCRdb to about 2019). Library preparation employed 5' RACE. The sequencing machine was an Illumina NovaSeq 6000. TCRdb itself trimmed the public reads at Q25 with fastp, ran MiXCR and retained productive beta chains. Records with the same CDR3 protein are collapsed into one entry carrying the most frequent genes and DNA. Recorded for this sample are 120,000 or so distinct CDR3 sequences; roughly 15% of them occurred a single time. The ten largest clonotypes hold roughly 44% of the sample. This specimen's treatment or condition label, interpreted: live attenuated yellow fever vaccine strain. Source: CD8+ T cells sorted from PBMCs, taken 5 days after the yellow fever booster vaccination. These receptors were taken from a young man who received the YFV17D yellow fever vaccine.

This clonotype was observed a handful of times. The genes are TRBV12-3 or TRBV12-4 and TRBJ2-3, with D unclear. The CDR3 totals 11 residues. V lost 3 bases and J lost 8, with 6 bases in between. This CDR3 reads CASSLAITQYF. The CDR3 bases are TGTGCCAGCAGTTTGGCAATTACGCAGTATTTT.

The sample holds a few counts of this clonotype. The chain is built from TRBV6-5 and TRBJ2-7, with D perhaps given as TRBD1 or TRBD2 (5 bases each). V dropped 2 bases and J dropped 3 bases, with 8 bases sitting between them. The CDR3 is 13 residues long. Germline V gives CDR1 MNHEY, CDR2 SVGAGI. DNA for the CDR3: TGTGCCAGCAGTTACGGGGCGGGCTACGAGCAGTACGTC. It codes for CASSYGAGYEQYV.

This clonotype appeared a few times. This CDR3 reads CSVEGYTGVVYNEQFF. The CDR3 DNA sequence: TGCAGCGTTGAAGGTTACACAGGGGTGGTATACAATGAGCAGTTCTTC. The V and J genes are TRBV29-1 and TRBJ2-1; 7 bases fit TRBD1. V trimming: 1 base; J trimming: 4 bases; junction bases outside the gene matches: 10. Per the germline V gene, CDR1 is SQVTM and CDR2 is ANQGSEA. The CDR3 loop spans 16 amino acids.

On this clonotype: Just one base apart from a much larger clone, this may be a read error. The chain employs TRBV7-9 and TRBJ2-2; D gene unclear. Germline V gene data show CDR1 as SEHNR and CDR2 as FQNEAQ (reference sequence). There are 12 residues in the CDR3. As DNA, the CDR3 is TGTGCCAGGAGCTTAGGAGCCGGGGAGCTGTTTTTT. Residues: CARSLGAGELFF. The full variable domain, with the rest looked up from reference TRBV7-9 and TRBJ2-2, is DTGVSQNPRHKITKRGQNVTFRCDPISEHNRLYWYRQTLGQGPEFLTYFQNEAQLEKSRLLSDRFSAERPKGSFSTLEIQRTEQGDSAMYLCARSLGAGELFFGEGSRLTVL.

This clonotype was detected only a few times. V is TRBV4-3 and J is TRBJ1-2, with D possibly TRBD1 on 5 matching bases. The V and J ends lost 3 bases and 4 bases respectively, with 9 bases between them. This CDR3 is 13 amino acids long. The germline V gene encodes CDR1 LGHNA and CDR2 YSLEER. The CDR3: CASSQSGIYGYTF. Here the CDR3 DNA reads TGCGCCAGCAGCCAGTCAGGGATCTATGGCTACACCTTC.

The gene calls are TRBV25-1 and TRBJ2-5; 8 nucleotides line up with TRBD2. Trimming took 2 bases from V and 3 from J; bases not matched to a gene: 2. The CDR3 runs 14 residues. CDR1 is MGHDK and CDR2 is SYGVNS in the germline V gene. The CDR3 DNA reads as TGTGCCAGCAGTGAAGCGGGGGGAAAAGAGACCCAGTACTTC. Amino acids: CASSEAGGKETQYF.

This clonotype was seen repeatedly, ten times or more. The rearrangement links TRBV6-2 or TRBV6-3 to TRBJ2-1, with 9 bases aligning to TRBD2. The length of the CDR3 is 17 residues. The junction had 7 bases not matched to a gene; V was cut back by 0 bases and J by 4 bases. The germline gives CDR1 MNHEY, CDR2 SVGEGT. CDR3 amino acids: CASSYSGELAGYNEQFF. CDR3 DNA sequence: TGTGCCAGCAGTTACTCGGGGGAGCTAGCGGGGTACAATGAGCAGTTCTTC.

V gene TRBV5-6 combines with J gene TRBJ2-7, with 10 positions matching TRBD1. Germline-derived CDR1 and CDR2 are SGHDT and YYEEEE. This CDR3 has 15 residues. J gave up 2 bases and V 3 bases, and 5 bases lay outside the gene matches. CDR3 loop: CASSYRDRGPYEQYV. CDR3 sequence (DNA): TGTGCCAGCAGCTACCGGGACAGGGGCCCCTACGAGCAGTACGTC.

This clonotype came up a few times. This chain joins TRBV9 and TRBJ2-7; D gene uncertain. The CDR3 runs to 14 residues. CDR1 SGDLS and CDR2 YYNGEE come from the germline V gene. The germline V and J ends were trimmed by 0 bases and 3 bases, with 10 bases remaining between them. The CDR3 sequence: CASSVGSLSYEQYF. DNA of the CDR3: TGTGCCAGCAGCGTAGGTAGTTTGAGCTACGAGCAGTACTTC.

This clonotype was found a few times. The chain links TRBV7-9 to TRBJ2-7, with D uncertain. Germline loops: CDR1 SEHNR, CDR2 FQNEAQ (reference sequence). Trimming shortened V by 6 bases and J by 1 base, and 10 bases separated the two germline ends. This CDR3 comprises 13 residues. In DNA, the CDR3 is TGTGCCAGCAGTTCGCCCGGGTCCTACGAGCAGTACGTC. Encoded protein: CASSSPGSYEQYV.

This clonotype was observed a few times. The chain uses TRBV4-2 and TRBJ2-2, with D unclear. Trimming shortened V by 3 bases and J by 4 bases, and 18 bases separated the two germline ends. This CDR3 comprises 17 residues. The V gene's germline CDR1 is LGHNA and CDR2 YNFKEQ. CDR3 amino acids: CASSHSPWVSPTGELFF. CDR3 DNA: TGTGCCAGCAGCCATTCGCCGTGGGTCTCCCCCACCGGGGAGCTGTTTTTT.

In its sample, this clonotype was seen a few times. The rearrangement joins TRBV12-3 or TRBV12-4 to TRBJ1-2, with D tentatively TRBD1 (6 bases). The CDR3 spans 14 residues. Between the trimmed V and J ends, which lost 5 bases and 3 bases, there was a span of 13 bases. DNA of the CDR3: TGTGCCAGCAGTGTAAGGGGGGGATACTATGGCTACACCTTC. Translated, it gives CASSVRGGYYGYTF.

A few counts support this clonotype. The V gene is TRBV4-1, the J gene TRBJ1-5, with D possibly being TRBD1 (5 bases). Trimming left V 3 bases short and J 0 bases short, with 6 bases between. The CDR3 consists of 14 residues. In germline, CDR1 is MGHRA, CDR2 YSYEKL. CDR3 sequence (DNA): TGCGCCAGCAGCCACGGGGGTAGCAATCAGCCCCAGCATTTT. It is translated as CASSHGGSNQPQHF.

The sample holds a few counts of this clonotype. This chain joins TRBV7-2 and TRBJ1-1, with D possibly TRBD1 on 5 matching bases. The CDR3 totals 18 residues. The germline CDR1 and CDR2 sequences are SGHTA and FQGNSA. V shed 3 bases and J shed 1 base, with 21 bases lying between them. For the CDR3, the DNA is TGTGCCAGCAGCTTTCCTTGGCAGGGTGCATCTAGGAACACTGAAGCTTTCTTT. Its protein product is CASSFPWQGASRNTEAFF.

This chain uses TRBV7-9 with TRBJ1-2; D is uncertain. Trimming took 1 base from V and 8 from J, leaving 14 bases between them. The CDR3 has 14 amino acids. The germline V gene encodes CDR1 SEHNR and CDR2 FQNEAQ (reference sequence). CDR3 DNA: TGTGCCAGCAGCTTAGGATATGGATACGCCGGCTACACCTTC. Its translation is CASSLGYGYAGYTF. The whole variable domain, remainder taken from reference TRBV7-9 and TRBJ1-2, is DTGVSQNPRHKITKRGQNVTFRCDPISEHNRLYWYRQTLGQGPEFLTYFQNEAQLEKSRLLSDRFSAERPKGSFSTLEIQRTEQGDSAMYLCASSLGYGYAGYTFGSGTRLTVV.

This clonotype was found a few times. The chain employs TRBV7-9 and TRBJ1-2; a weak D match, TRBD1 (5 bases). V shed 7 bases and J shed 1 base, with 16 bases lying between them. This CDR3 has 15 residues. Germline values: CDR1 SEHNR, CDR2 FQNEAQ (reference sequence). Here the CDR3 DNA reads TGTGCCAGCACCGAAGCAGGGATTTTTAACTATGGCTACACCTTC. Amino acid sequence: CASTEAGIFNYGYTF.

CDR3 sequence (DNA): TGTGCCAGAGGTCCCAATCGTTTTTCGGCGTACACTGAAGCTTTCTTT. This sequence encodes CARGPNRFSAYTEAFF. The rearrangement uses TRBV12-3 or TRBV12-4 and TRBJ1-1; D is unclear. Deletions cut 9 bases from V and 3 bases from J, with 23 bases between. The CDR3 is 16 amino acids.

The chain couples TRBV30 to TRBJ2-3, with 12 bases aligning to TRBD2. Germline V lookup: CDR1 GTSNPN, CDR2 SVGIG (reference sequence). V was pared by 8 bases and J by 6 bases, with 6 bases of the junction left unmatched. The CDR3 is 13 amino acids. The CDR3 is CAGSSGGADTQYF. CDR3 DNA: TGTGCCGGGTCTAGCGGGGGGGCGGATACGCAGTATTTT.

This clonotype was picked up a small number of times. The rearrangement joins TRBV12-3 or TRBV12-4 to TRBJ2-3; 8 bases align to TRBD2. The CDR3 consists of 16 residues. J gave up 6 bases and V 8 bases, and 16 bases lay outside the gene matches. CDR3 sequence (DNA): TGTGCCAGCGAAGGGGTTCCGGGACGGGGGGGCGATACGCAGTATTTT. Its translation is CASEGVPGRGGDTQYF.

This clonotype was seen just once. The rearrangement uses TRBV6-5 and TRBJ1-3; TRBD1 is a possible D gene (5 bases). Germline V gives CDR1 MNHEY, CDR2 SVGAGI. The CDR3 length is 15 residues. V was clipped by 5 bases and J by 0 bases, with 11 bases between them. The CDR3 loop is CASSTGGLSGNTIYF. As DNA, the CDR3 is TGTGCCAGCAGTACGGGGGGACTCTCTGGAAACACCATATATTTT.

The sample holds many counts of this clonotype. The chain joins TRBV14 to TRBJ2-7; weak D call: TRBD1 (6 bases). Germline assignment: CDR1 SGHDN and CDR2 FVKESK. V dropped 1 base and J dropped 1 base, with 14 bases sitting between them. The CDR3 has 16 residues. Here the CDR3 reads CASSQVRWQGSYEQYF. Here the CDR3 DNA reads TGTGCCAGCAGCCAAGTTCGGTGGCAGGGGTCCTACGAGCAGTACTTC.

The chain recombines TRBV27 with TRBJ2-3, with 9 bases fitting TRBD1. V trimming: 0 bases; J trimming: 5 bases; junction bases outside the gene matches: 3. CDR3 length: 15 residues. The V gene's germline CDR1 is MNHEY and CDR2 SMNVEV (reference sequence). Written as DNA, the CDR3 is TGTGCCAGCAGTTTATCTGACAGGGGGGGAGATACGCAGTATTTT. Translation: CASSLSDRGGDTQYF.

V usage is TRBV5-6 and J usage is TRBJ1-2; D remains unclear. The CDR3 is 16 residues long. Germline CDR1 SGHDT, CDR2 YYEEEE. V dropped 2 bases and J dropped 4 bases, with 18 bases sitting between them. CDR3 protein: CASSFRLQSLFYGYTF. The CDR3 bases are TGTGCCAGCAGCTTTAGGCTGCAGAGTTTATTCTATGGCTACACCTTC.

This clonotype was observed a handful of times. The CDR3 DNA is TGCGCCAGCAGCTATACTGGACAGGGGACAGATACGCAGTATTTT. This translates into CASSYTGQGTDTQYF. The rearrangement uses TRBV5-1 and TRBJ2-3; 9 bases agree with TRBD1. Germline V gene lookup returns CDR1 SGHRS and CDR2 YFSETQ. Trimming removed 3 bases from V and 3 bases from J; junction bases left unmatched: 5. CDR3 length: 15 amino acids. The complete variable domain, with remaining parts taken from reference TRBV5-1 and TRBJ2-3, reads KAGVTQTPRYLIKTRGQQVTLSCSPISGHRSVSWYQQTPGQGLQFLFEYFSETQRNKGNFPGRFSGRQFSNSRSEMNVSTLELGDSALYLCASSYTGQGTDTQYFGPGTRLTVL.

This sequence joins TRBV7-3 and TRBJ2-2, with 7 bases that match TRBD1. CDR3 length: 13 residues. With 4 bases clipped from V and 4 bases from J, the junction kept 0 bases outside the gene matches. Looked up from germline, CDR1 is SGHTA and CDR2 is FQGTGA. CDR3 amino acids: CASSWDSTGELFF. CDR3 in DNA: TGTGCCAGCAGCTGGGACAGCACCGGGGAGCTGTTTTTT.